This TCR beta chain was profiled in a study of T cell changes during pregnancy in multiple sclerosis. V lost 5 bases and J lost 12; bases outside the gene matches: 13. The CDR3 has 14 amino acids. Germline values: CDR1 MNHEY, CDR2 SMNVEV (reference sequence). Profiling relied on immunoSEQ multiplex PCR, and the TCRdb table lists in-frame clones only, not all of them. The sample has approximately 100,000 clones; almost 95% are singletons. The chain recombines TRBV27 with TRBJ2-1; 7 nucleotides match TRBD2. The sample here was peripheral blood, taken in the third trimester of pregnancy. The receptor was derived from a female donor with multiple sclerosis, enrolled in a pregnancy study. CDR3 DNA sequence: TGTGCCAGCAGTCCATCCGAGCGGGATCGATGGCAGTTCTTC. This translates into CASSPSERDRWQFF.